This T cell receptor beta chain originates from a study of control samples from healthy donors and cancer patients. Measured with immunoSEQ multiplex PCR; TCRdb has only the in-frame clones, and not every one. The table has some 29,000 clones, roughly nine tenths seen once. In germline, CDR1 is MNHEY, CDR2 SMNVEV (reference sequence). The junction had 2 bases not matched to a gene; V was cut back by 3 bases and J by 1 base. The CDR3 has 14 residues. The chain links TRBV27 to TRBJ1-2, with 7 bases aligning to TRBD1. The sample consisted of formalin-fixed, paraffin-embedded tissue. The TCR originated in a female donor with melanoma. The DNA for the CDR3 is TGTGCCAGCAGTTTGGCAGGGGGTAACTATGGCTACACCTTC. Encoded protein: CASSLAGGNYGYTF.